Below, 20 T cell receptor beta chains from the same sample are listed, as sequenced in a study of shared clonotypes between healthy human individuals. Sequenced by immunoSEQ multiplex PCR; TCRdb stores in-frame clones only, minus some. Of hundreds of thousands of clones listed, 96% are singletons. CD45RO-negative, CCR7-positively selected cells formed the naive CD8 fraction, excluding terminally differentiated effector memory CD45RA+ cells. The specimen was naive CD8+ T cells sorted from blood. Receptor source: a woman in her thirties in good health.

The chain couples TRBV21-1 to TRBJ1-5. TRBV21-1 is termed a pseudogene. The CDR3 totals 17 residues. The CDR3 sequence: CASSKVGGPYSNQPQHF. Written as DNA, the CDR3 is TGTGCCAGCAGCAAAGTTGGGGGACCTTATAGCAATCAGCCCCAGCATTTT.

Remarks on this clone: Within the sample, other DNA sequences also encode this same CDR3. The chain is built from TRBV27 and TRBJ2-3; D may correspond to TRBD1 or TRBD2 (5 bases each). Per the germline V gene, CDR1 is MNHEY and CDR2 is SMNVEV (reference sequence). The CDR3 covers 13 residues. V was cut by 5 bases and J by 4 bases, with 10 bases left in between. The CDR3 DNA sequence: TGTGCCAGCAGTCCCACGGGGCCAGATACGCAGTATTTT. The encoded protein is CASSPTGPDTQYF.

V is TRBV7-9 and J is TRBJ2-7, with 9 nucleotides matching TRBD2. Trimming cost V 7 bases and J 1 base; bases outside gene matches: 8. There are 15 residues in the CDR3. CDR1 and CDR2 (germline): SEHNR, FQNEAQ (reference sequence). Written as DNA, the CDR3 is TGTGCCAGCAACGACGGGGCGGGAGGGTCCTACGAGCAGTACTTC. Its translation is CASNDGAGGSYEQYF.

The chain's CDR3 is CASSYVGQGYEQYF. The CDR3, as DNA: TGTGCCAGCAGTTACGTGGGACAGGGGTACGAGCAGTACTTC. V usage is TRBV6-5 and J usage is TRBJ2-7; 10 bases match TRBD1. The CDR3 length is 14 residues. V shed 2 bases and J 4 bases; nucleotides not matched to a gene: 2. In germline, CDR1 is MNHEY, CDR2 SVGAGI.

This clone was recorded only once. Other DNA variants within this sample encode the same CDR3. J is TRBJ2-7 and V is TRBV5-1; the D gene is possibly TRBD1 (5 bases). V was trimmed by 4 bases and J by 2 bases, leaving 10 bases between them. CDR1 is SGHRS and CDR2 is YFSETQ in the germline V gene. The CDR3 covers 13 residues. The CDR3 protein is CASSLDRAYEQYF. The CDR3, as DNA: TGCGCCAGCAGCCTTGACAGAGCCTACGAGCAGTACTTC.

This rearrangement joins TRBV11-2 to TRBJ2-5; TRBD2 matches at 10 bases. There are 15 residues in the CDR3. Germline V gene sequence: CDR1 SGHAT, CDR2 FQNNGV. J was trimmed by 2 bases and V by 5 bases; bases with no gene match: 5. The CDR3 nucleotides read TGTGCCAGCAGCCTGGGACTAGCGCGTCAAGAGACCCAGTACTTC. Residues: CASSLGLARQETQYF.

The chain is built from TRBV28 and TRBJ2-5; 9 nucleotides agree with TRBD1. The V gene's germline CDR1 is MDHEN and CDR2 SYDVKM. V lost 8 bases to trimming and J lost 4 bases; unmatched junction nucleotides: 11. The CDR3 loop spans 15 amino acids. CDR3 sequence (DNA): TGTGCCAGCGCCTCCGGGACAGGGTTCCTAGAGACCCAGTACTTC. It translates to CASASGTGFLETQYF. The complete variable domain, with remaining parts taken from reference TRBV28 and TRBJ2-5, reads DVKVTQSSRYLVKRTGEKVFLECVQDMDHENMFWYRQDPGLGLRLIYFSYDVKMKEKGDIPEGYSVSREKKERFSLILESASTNQTSMYLCASASGTGFLETQYFGPGTRLLVL.

V is TRBV19 and J is TRBJ2-6; 8 nucleotides match TRBD1. The trim removed 4 bases at V and 0 bases at J, leaving 17 bases unmatched. Looked up from germline, CDR1 is LNHDA and CDR2 is SQIVND (reference sequence). The CDR3 length is 21 residues. This chain's CDR3 is CASSNQYRGQAGISGANVLTF. In nucleotides, the CDR3 is TGTGCCAGTAGTAACCAATACCGGGGACAGGCAGGAATCTCTGGGGCCAACGTCCTGACTTTC.

The chain carries TRBV27 and TRBJ1-1; no firm D call. Germline V gene sequence: CDR1 MNHEY, CDR2 SMNVEV (reference sequence). V shed 6 bases and J shed 1 base, with 12 bases lying between them. The CDR3 length is 14 residues. This CDR3 reads CASSRGSPNTEAFF. The CDR3 bases are TGTGCCAGCAGCAGAGGTAGCCCGAACACTGAAGCTTTCTTT.

This chain links TRBV9 with TRBJ2-2; D call uncertain. This CDR3 is built from 13 residues. The V end lost 4 bases, the J end lost 8 bases, and 12 bases lay between the germline ends. CDR1 is SGDLS, CDR2 YYNGEE, per germline. The CDR3, as DNA: TGTGCCAGCAGCCTTAGAGCATCTGGGGAGCTGTTTTTT. Residues: CASSLRASGELFF.

This rearrangement joins TRBV6-4 to TRBJ1-5; 7 bases fit TRBD1. After removal of 5 bases from V and 3 bases from J, the junction contained 4 bases not matched to a gene. This CDR3 has 14 residues. Germline V gene lookup returns CDR1 MRHNA and CDR2 SNTAGT. The CDR3 here is CASSRGTDNQPQHF. The CDR3 DNA reads TGTGCCAGCAGTAGAGGGACAGACAATCAGCCCCAGCATTTT.

This clone is a singleton in its sample. J is TRBJ1-4 and V is TRBV13, with 8 bases identical to TRBD1. V shed 1 base, J shed 10 bases, and the junction held 2 bases outside the gene matches. The CDR3 is 13 residues long. CDR1 is PRHDT and CDR2 is FYEKMQ in the germline V gene (reference sequence). DNA for the CDR3: TGTGCCAGCAGCTTAGCAACAGGGGGAAAACTGTTTTTT. Protein: CASSLATGGKLFF.

This rearrangement joins TRBV10-2 to TRBJ2-4; the D gene is possibly TRBD1 (5 bases). The germline V and J ends were trimmed by 4 bases and 1 base, with 8 bases remaining between them. The CDR3 totals 14 residues. CDR1 is WSHSY, CDR2 SAAADI, per germline. The chain's CDR3 is CASSGGQAKNIQYF. The CDR3 DNA follows: TGCGCCAGCAGTGGGGGCCAGGCCAAAAACATTCAGTACTTC.

V is TRBV27 and J is TRBJ2-2, with a weak D call TRBD2 (5 bases). Germline V gene lookup returns CDR1 MNHEY and CDR2 SMNVEV (reference sequence). V was trimmed by 6 bases and J by 7 bases, leaving 9 bases between them. The CDR3 runs 12 residues. In DNA form, the CDR3 reads TGTGCCAGCAGGACTATATACGGGGAGCTGTTTTTT. This gives the protein CASRTIYGELFF.

This rearrangement joins TRBV5-5 to TRBJ1-3; unclear D gene. The CDR3 extends over 16 amino acids. The germline V gene encodes CDR1 SGHKS and CDR2 YYEKEE (reference sequence). V was cut by 4 bases and J by 7 bases, with 21 bases left in between. CDR3 sequence reads: CASSPLSHTKANTIYF. The CDR3, as DNA: TGTGCCAGCAGCCCTTTGAGTCACACCAAGGCGAACACCATATATTTT. Full variable domain (missing parts from reference TRBV5-5 and TRBJ1-3): DAGVTQSPTHLIKTRGQQVTLRCSPISGHKSVSWYQQVLGQGPQFIFQYYEKEERGRGNFPDRFSARQFPNYSSELNVNALLLGDSALYLCASSPLSHTKANTIYFGEGSWLTVV.

The chain has TRBV28 and TRBJ2-7; D is undetermined. The CDR3 contains 11 residues. V was cut by 4 bases and J by 4 bases, with 5 bases left in between. CDR1 and CDR2 from the germline V gene are MDHEN and SYDVKM. The CDR3 sequence is CASSYGYEQYF. Here the CDR3 DNA reads TGTGCCAGCAGTTACGGTTACGAGCAGTACTTC.

The genes are TRBV2 and TRBJ1-1; no clear D. The CDR3 runs 14 residues. Germline CDR1 reads SNHLY; CDR2 reads FYNNEI. Trimming took 3 bases from V and 11 from J, leaving 19 bases between them. The CDR3 sequence is CASSEQTGSQEAFF. The CDR3 DNA sequence: TGTGCCAGCAGTGAGCAAACGGGGAGCCAGGAGGCTTTCTTT.

J is TRBJ2-3 and V is TRBV28, with a weak D call TRBD1 (6 bases). Germline assignment: CDR1 MDHEN and CDR2 SYDVKM. CDR3 length: 15 residues. V gave up 7 bases and J gave up 2 bases, with 16 bases separating them. CDR3: CASTSRGSYTDTQYF. CDR3 bases: TGTGCCAGCACCTCAAGGGGGTCCTACACAGATACGCAGTATTTT.

The chain carries TRBV19 and TRBJ2-3; 7 bases are shared with TRBD1. This CDR3 is built from 13 residues. The V gene's germline CDR1 is LNHDA and CDR2 SQIVND (reference sequence). V lost 6 bases and J lost 1; bases outside the gene matches: 1. DNA of the CDR3: TGTGCCAGTAGAGGACAGGGCACAGATACGCAGTATTTT. Protein: CASRGQGTDTQYF.

The V and J genes are TRBV19 and TRBJ2-7, with no clear D. The CDR3 has 13 residues. Trimming removed 0 bases at V and 2 bases at J, with 5 bases between. CDR1 LNHDA and CDR2 SQIVND come from the germline V gene (reference sequence). CDR3 nucleotides: TGTGCCAGTAGTATAGACCGAGCCTACGAGCAGTACTTC. Translated, it gives CASSIDRAYEQYF.